This TCR beta chain was sequenced for a study of T cell responses to AZD1222 COVID-19 vaccine. Study-wide points: Clonal diversity was possibly underestimated; the donors were predominantly white British and more often female.

A word on this clone: Its antigen is not known.

Trimming took 2 bases from V and 0 from J, leaving 10 bases between them. There are 16 residues in the CDR3. The germline V gene encodes CDR1 MNHEY and CDR2 SVGAGI. Profiled with immunoSEQ multiplex PCR; TCRdb holds only in-frame clones, not every one. The data show roughly 130,000 clones, approximately 85% seen once. The sequenced sample was peripheral blood, obtained on day 0 of AZD1222 vaccination. The gene calls are TRBV6-5 and TRBJ2-2; D is unclear. This TCR came from an adult in good health. The CDR3 DNA reads as TGTGCCAGCAGTTACGTACTACGGGCGAACACCGGGGAGCTGTTTTTT. Translating it yields CASSYVLRANTGELFF.